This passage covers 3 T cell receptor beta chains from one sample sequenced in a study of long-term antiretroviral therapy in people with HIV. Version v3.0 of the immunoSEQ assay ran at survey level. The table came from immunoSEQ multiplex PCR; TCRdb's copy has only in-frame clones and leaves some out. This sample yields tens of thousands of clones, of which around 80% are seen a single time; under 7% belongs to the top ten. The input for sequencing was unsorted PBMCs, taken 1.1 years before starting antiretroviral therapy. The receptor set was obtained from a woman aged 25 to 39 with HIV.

The CDR3 reads CASRHRDRGNIQYF. CDR3 nucleotides: TGTGCCAGTAGGCACCGGGACAGGGGGAACATTCAGTACTTC. V is TRBV19 and J is TRBJ2-4; 11 positions agree with TRBD1. The CDR3 extends over 14 amino acids. The germline V gene encodes CDR1 LNHDA and CDR2 SQIVND (reference sequence). The V gene end was trimmed by 6 bases and the J gene end by 7 bases; junction bases not matched to a gene: 5.

The CDR3 protein is CASSLSSGGAYETQYF. CDR3 DNA sequence: TGCGCCAGCAGCTTGTCTTCAGGGGGCGCGTATGAGACCCAGTACTTC. The chain combines TRBV5-1 with TRBJ2-5; 8 nucleotides line up with TRBD1. This CDR3 is built from 16 residues. Germline V lookup: CDR1 SGHRS, CDR2 YFSETQ. V was pared by 1 base and J by 5 bases, with 10 bases of the junction left unmatched. The entire variable domain, with the rest obtained from reference TRBV5-1 and TRBJ2-5, is as follows: KAGVTQTPRYLIKTRGQQVTLSCSPISGHRSVSWYQQTPGQGLQFLFEYFSETQRNKGNFPGRFSGRQFSNSRSEMNVSTLELGDSALYLCASSLSSGGAYETQYFGPGTRLLVL.

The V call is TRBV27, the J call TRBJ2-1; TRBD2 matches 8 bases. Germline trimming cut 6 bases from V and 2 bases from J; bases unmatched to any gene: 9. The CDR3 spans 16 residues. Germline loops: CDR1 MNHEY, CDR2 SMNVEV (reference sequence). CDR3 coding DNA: TGTGCCAGCAGAGCCCAACTAGCGGTAACCTACAATGAGCAGTTCTTC. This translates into CASRAQLAVTYNEQFF.